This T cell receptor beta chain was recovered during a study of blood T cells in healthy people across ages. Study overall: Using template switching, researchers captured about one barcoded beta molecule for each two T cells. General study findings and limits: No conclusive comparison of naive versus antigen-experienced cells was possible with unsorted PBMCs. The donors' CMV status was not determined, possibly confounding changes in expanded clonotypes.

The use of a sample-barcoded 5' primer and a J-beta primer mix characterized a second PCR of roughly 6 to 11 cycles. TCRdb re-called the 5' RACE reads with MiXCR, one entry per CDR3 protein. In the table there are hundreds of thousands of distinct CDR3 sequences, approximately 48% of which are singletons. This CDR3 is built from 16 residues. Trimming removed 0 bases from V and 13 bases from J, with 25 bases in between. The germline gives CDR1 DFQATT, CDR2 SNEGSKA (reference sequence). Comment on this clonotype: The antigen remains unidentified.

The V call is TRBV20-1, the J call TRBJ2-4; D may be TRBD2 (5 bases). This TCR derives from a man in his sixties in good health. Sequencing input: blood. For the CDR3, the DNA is TGCAGTGCTAGAGATCGTCGGCTAGCCTCCTACAATGAGCAGTACTTC. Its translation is CSARDRRLASYNEQYF.